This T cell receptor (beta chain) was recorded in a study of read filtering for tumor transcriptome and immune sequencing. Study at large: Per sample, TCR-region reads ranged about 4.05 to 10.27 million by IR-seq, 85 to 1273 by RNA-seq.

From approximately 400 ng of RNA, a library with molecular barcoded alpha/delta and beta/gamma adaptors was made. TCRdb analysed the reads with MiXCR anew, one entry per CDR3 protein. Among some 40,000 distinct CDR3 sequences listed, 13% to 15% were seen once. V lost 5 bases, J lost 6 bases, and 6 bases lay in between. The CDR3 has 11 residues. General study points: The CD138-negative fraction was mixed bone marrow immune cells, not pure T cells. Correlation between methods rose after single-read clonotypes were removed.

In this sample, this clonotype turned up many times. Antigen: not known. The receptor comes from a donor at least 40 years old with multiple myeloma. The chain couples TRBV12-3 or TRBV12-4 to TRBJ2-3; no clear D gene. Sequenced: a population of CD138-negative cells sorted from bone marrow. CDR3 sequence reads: CASSPEDTQYF. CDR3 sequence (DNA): TGTGCCAGCAGTCCGGAGGATACGCAGTATTTT.